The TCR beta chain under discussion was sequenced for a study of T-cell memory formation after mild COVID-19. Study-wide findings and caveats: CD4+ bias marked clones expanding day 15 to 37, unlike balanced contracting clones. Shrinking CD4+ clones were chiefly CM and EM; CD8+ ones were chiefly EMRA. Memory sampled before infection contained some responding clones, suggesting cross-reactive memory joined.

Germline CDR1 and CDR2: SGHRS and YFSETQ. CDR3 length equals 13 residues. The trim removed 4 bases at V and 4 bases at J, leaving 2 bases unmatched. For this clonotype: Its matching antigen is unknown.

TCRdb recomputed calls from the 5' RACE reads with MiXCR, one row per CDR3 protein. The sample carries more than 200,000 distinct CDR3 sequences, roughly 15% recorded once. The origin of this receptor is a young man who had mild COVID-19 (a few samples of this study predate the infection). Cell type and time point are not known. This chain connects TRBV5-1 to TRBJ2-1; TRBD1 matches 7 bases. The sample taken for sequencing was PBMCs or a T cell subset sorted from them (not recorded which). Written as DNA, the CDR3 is TGCGCCAGCAGCAAGGGACAGTACAATGAGCAGTTCTTC. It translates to CASSKGQYNEQFF.